Presented here are 26 T cell receptor beta chains from one specimen sequenced in a study of cytomegalovirus exposure and HLA in healthy donors. The PCR contained 60 Vbeta and 13 Jbeta primers. Data came from immunoSEQ multiplex PCR; TCRdb stores just in-frame clones and leaves some out. The table shows 110,000 to 150,000 clones, with 70% occurring only once. The sequencing sample was made of PBMCs. The origin of the receptors is a woman aged 60-75 years in good health and CMV-seropositive.

DNA of the CDR3: TGTGCCAGCAGTGTGGAGTACGAGCAGTACTTC. Encoded protein: CASSVEYEQYF. The V call is TRBV6-1, the J call TRBJ2-7; D is undetermined. This CDR3 region has 11 residues. The germline CDR1 and CDR2 sequences are MNHNS and SASEGT. The ends were cut back, 4 bases at V and 4 bases at J, with 5 bases in the middle.

The chain couples TRBV5-1 to TRBJ1-3; a weak D match, TRBD1 (6 bases). Germline V lookup: CDR1 SGHRS, CDR2 YFSETQ. Trimming removed 5 bases from V and 1 base from J, with 13 bases in between. This CDR3 comprises 15 residues. The CDR3 DNA reads TGCGCCAGCAGAGCACAGGGAGGGTCTGGAAACACCATATATTTT. The encoded protein is CASRAQGGSGNTIYF.

V and J are TRBV7-9 and TRBJ2-3; the D is unclear. The CDR3 spans 15 residues. CDR1 is SEHNR, CDR2 FQNEAQ, per germline (reference sequence). The V gene lost 0 bases and the J gene lost 0 bases, with 7 bases spanning the gap. CDR3 nucleotides: TGTGCCAGCAGCTTAGCGGCCGGGAGCACAGATACGCAGTATTTT. Its protein product is CASSLAAGSTDTQYF.

The chain carries TRBV7-2 and TRBJ1-2; possible D gene TRBD1, 6 bases. This CDR3 is 16 amino acids long. The V end was cut by 4 bases, the J end by 4 bases, with 19 bases between. The germline V gene encodes CDR1 SGHTA and CDR2 FQGNSA. CDR3 sequence: CASSSRAGAKSYGYTF. CDR3 in DNA: TGTGCCAGCAGCTCTCGGGCAGGGGCTAAGTCCTATGGCTACACCTTC.

The rearrangement uses TRBV5-4 and TRBJ2-7; D may be TRBD1 (7 bases). V was pared by 4 bases and J by 0 bases, with 17 bases between. Per the germline V gene, CDR1 is SGHNT and CDR2 is YYREEE (reference sequence). The CDR3 sequence is 16 residues long. CDR3 sequence (DNA): TGTGCCAGCAGCCAGGGGGGCAGGGGAGGCTCCTACGAGCAGTACTTC. It encodes CASSQGGRGGSYEQYF.

The V and J genes are TRBV14 and TRBJ2-1, with D unresolved. Trimming stripped 3 bases from V and 0 bases from J, with 9 bases between. The CDR3 loop spans 15 amino acids. The germline CDR1 and CDR2 sequences are SGHDN and FVKESK. CDR3 sequence (DNA): TGTGCCAGCAGCCAGCTTCAAGCCTCCTACAATGAGCAGTTCTTC. Translating gives CASSQLQASYNEQFF.

This clone was detected once. V usage is TRBV19 and J usage is TRBJ1-2; 8 bases agree with TRBD1. Germline loops: CDR1 LNHDA, CDR2 SQIVND (reference sequence). V was clipped by 6 bases and J by 6 bases; unmatched bases: 6. This CDR3 region has 13 residues. This chain's CDR3 is CASRPDRGHGYTF. CDR3 DNA: TGTGCCAGTAGACCAGACAGGGGCCATGGCTACACCTTC. The full variable domain, with the rest looked up from reference TRBV19 and TRBJ1-2, is DGGITQSPKYLFRKEGQNVTLSCEQNLNHDAMYWYRQDPGQGLRLIYYSQIVNDFQKGDIAEGYSVSREKKESFPLTVTSAQKNPTAFYLCASRPDRGHGYTFGSGTRLTVV.

This chain uses TRBV7-3 with TRBJ2-3; D is unresolved. The V and J ends lost 4 bases and 4 bases respectively, with 12 bases between them. CDR3 length equals 14 residues. The germline CDR1 and CDR2 sequences are SGHTA and FQGTGA. CDR3 DNA sequence: TGTGCCAGCAGCTCCTCCCGACAATCAGATACGCAGTATTTT. It specifies CASSSSRQSDTQYF.

This rearrangement joins TRBV29-1 to TRBJ2-5; 7 bases match TRBD1. The J call may be incorrect, as the DNA end agrees better with TRBJ2-7. The CDR3 is 12 residues long. Germline V gene lookup returns CDR1 SQVTM and CDR2 ANQGSEA. The CDR3 bases are TGCAGCGTTCAGACAGGGCCCTACGAGCAGTACTTC. It encodes CSVQTGPYEQYF.

This clone has just one count. The CDR3 protein is CASSPYGNEKLFF. CDR3 DNA: TGTGCCAGCTCACCATACGGGAATGAAAAACTGTTTTTT. The chain couples TRBV18 to TRBJ1-4; no clear D gene. Germline CDR1 and CDR2: KGHSH and LQKENI. Trimming took 2 bases from V and 5 from J, leaving 6 bases between them. The CDR3 runs to 13 residues. Supplemented by reference TRBV18 and TRBJ1-4, the full variable domain reads NAGVMQNPRHLVRRRGQEARLRCSPMKGHSHVYWYRQLPEEGLKFMVYLQKENIIDESGMPKERFSAEFPKEGPSILRIQQVVRGDSAAYFCASSPYGNEKLFFGSGTQLSVL.

The chain uses TRBV13 and TRBJ1-5, with unresolved D. The CDR3 sequence is 14 residues long. V lost 0 bases and J 4 bases, leaving 7 bases between the germline ends. Per the germline V gene, CDR1 is PRHDT and CDR2 is FYEKMQ (reference sequence). CDR3 nucleotides: TGTGCCAGCAGCTTAGGACAGCCTAATCAGCCCCAGCATTTT. Amino acids: CASSLGQPNQPQHF. The variable domain in full, completed from reference TRBV13 and TRBJ1-5, reads AAGVIQSPRHLIKEKRETATLKCYPIPRHDTVYWYQQGPGQDPQFLISFYEKMQSDKGSIPDRFSAQQFSDYHSELNMSSLELGDSALYFCASSLGQPNQPQHFGDGTRLSIL.

V gene TRBV7-9 combines with J gene TRBJ2-1, with 8 bases fitting TRBD2. Germline CDR1 and CDR2: SEHNR and FQNEAQ (reference sequence). The CDR3 spans 19 residues. J lost 3 bases, V lost 2 bases, and 15 bases had no gene match. CDR3 sequence (DNA): TGTGCCAGCAGCTTATTAGGCCCAGCGGGAGTGGGAAACTACAATGAGCAGTTCTTC. Translation gives CASSLLGPAGVGNYNEQFF.

V gene TRBV27 combines with J gene TRBJ2-5; D might be TRBD2 (6 bases). Trimming shortened V by 6 bases and J by 5 bases, and 13 bases separated the two germline ends. The CDR3 contains 13 residues. Germline V gene data show CDR1 as MNHEY and CDR2 as SMNVEV (reference sequence). CDR3 DNA: TGTGCCAGCAGACCTACTAGCAGGGAGACCCAGTACTTC. Protein product: CASRPTSRETQYF.

This sequence joins TRBV6-5 and TRBJ2-1; TRBD1 agrees at 8 bases. Germline loops: CDR1 MNHEY, CDR2 SVGAGI. The CDR3 length is 13 residues. Trimming at V came to 5 bases and at J to 7 bases, leaving 4 bases not matched to a gene. The DNA of the CDR3 is TGTGCCAGCAGTGCGACAGGGGAGAATGAGCAGTTCTTC. Its protein product is CASSATGENEQFF.

This clone has just a few counts. This chain uses TRBV15 with TRBJ2-5; a possible D gene is TRBD2 (5 bases). The CDR3 sequence is 15 residues long. Germline lookup yields CDR1 LNHNV and CDR2 YYDKDF (reference sequence). V was shortened by 3 bases and J by 0 bases, with 11 bases between the two germline ends. This CDR3 reads CATSSGRGYQETQYF. Written as DNA, the CDR3 is TGTGCCACCAGCAGTGGACGGGGTTACCAAGAGACCCAGTACTTC. The full variable domain, with the rest looked up from reference TRBV15 and TRBJ2-5, is DAMVIQNPRYQVTQFGKPVTLSCSQTLNHNVMYWYQQKSSQAPKLLFHYYDKDFNNEADTPDNFQSRRPNTSFCFLDIRSPGLGDTAMYLCATSSGRGYQETQYFGPGTRLLVL.

The chain employs TRBV5-6 and TRBJ2-7; TRBD1 agrees at 10 bases. With V trimmed by 3 bases and J by 2 bases, 5 bases remained unmatched. CDR3 length: 15 amino acids. The V gene's germline CDR1 is SGHDT and CDR2 YYEEEE. CDR3 bases: TGTGCCAGCAGCTCCGGGACAGGGGAAACCTACGAGCAGTACTTC. It codes for CASSSGTGETYEQYF.

The DNA for the CDR3 is TGTGCCAGCAGTACAAGGACTAGCGGTTACAATGAGCAGTTCTTC. This sequence encodes CASSTRTSGYNEQFF. The chain carries TRBV28 and TRBJ2-1; 10 positions agree with TRBD2. With V trimmed by 5 bases and J by 4 bases, 5 bases remained unmatched. From germline, CDR1 is MDHEN and CDR2 SYDVKM. This CDR3 region has 15 residues.

In this sample, this clone turned up a few times. V gene TRBV6-5 combines with J gene TRBJ1-1; no clear D. CDR1 and CDR2 (germline): MNHEY, SVGAGI. The CDR3 loop spans 13 amino acids. Trimming took off 6 bases at V and 1 base at J, with 9 bases between the two ends. The CDR3 spells CASSPRWNTEAFF. The CDR3 region has the DNA TGTGCCAGCAGCCCCCGGTGGAACACTGAAGCTTTCTTT.

The chain combines TRBV11-3 with TRBJ1-1, with D unclear. V lost 2 bases to trimming and J lost 4 bases, with 8 bases between them. The CDR3 is made up of 13 amino acids. In germline, CDR1 is SGHNT, CDR2 YENEEA. Written as DNA, the CDR3 is TGTGCCAGCAGCTTACTAGGCGGCACTGAAGCTTTCTTT. Its translation: CASSLLGGTEAFF.

This clone was picked up a small number of times. The chain couples TRBV14 to TRBJ2-3; 8 nucleotides agree with TRBD2. Germline-derived CDR1 and CDR2 are SGHDN and FVKESK. With 5 bases clipped from V and 8 bases from J, the junction kept 6 bases outside the gene matches. There are 13 residues in the CDR3. Written as DNA, the CDR3 is TGTGCCAGCAGCTTGAGCGGGAGTGGTACGCAGTATTTT. Protein: CASSLSGSGTQYF.

This clone appeared once. This chain connects TRBV9 to TRBJ1-2, with TRBD1 as a possible D gene (5 bases). There are 16 residues in the CDR3. Germline-derived CDR1 and CDR2 are SGDLS and YYNGEE. V shed 4 bases and J shed 5 bases, with 21 bases lying between them. The CDR3 DNA follows: TGTGCCAGCAGCACACCGCCATGGGGCAGGAGTTATGGCTACACCTTC. This sequence encodes CASSTPPWGRSYGYTF.

The gene calls are TRBV19 and TRBJ1-1; TRBD1 agrees at 8 bases. The germline gives CDR1 LNHDA, CDR2 SQIVND (reference sequence). The CDR3 is 16 amino acids. With 6 bases clipped from V and 0 bases from J, the junction kept 9 bases outside the gene matches. Here the CDR3 reads CASSLGTGVMNTEAFF. CDR3 nucleotides: TGTGCCAGTAGCCTTGGGACAGGCGTTATGAACACTGAAGCTTTCTTT.

The J gene is TRBJ1-5, the V gene TRBV19; D may be TRBD1 (6 bases). With 7 bases removed from V and 9 bases from J, the gap between germline ends came to 13 bases. Germline V gene data show CDR1 as LNHDA and CDR2 as SQIVND (reference sequence). CDR3 size: 12 residues. CDR3 region: CASTPGGLPQHF. The DNA of the CDR3 is TGTGCCAGTACCCCGGGGGGCTTGCCCCAGCATTTT.

This clone has just one count. The chain is built from TRBV10-3 and TRBJ1-5, with D perhaps TRBD1 (5 bases). The CDR3 sequence is 14 residues long. CDR1 is ENHRY, CDR2 SYGVKD, per germline. CDR3 protein: CATRGTVNNQPQHF. The CDR3 bases are TGTGCTACTCGGGGGACCGTTAACAATCAGCCCCAGCATTTT.

This clone has just one count. V and J are TRBV6-1 and TRBJ1-4; possibly TRBD1 for D (5 bases). This CDR3 is built from 16 residues. Germline assignment: CDR1 MNHNS and CDR2 SASEGT. Trimming cost V 2 bases and J 2 bases, with 12 bases left between them. CDR3 protein: CASSENVPGTNEKLFF. CDR3 DNA sequence: TGTGCCAGCAGTGAAAATGTCCCAGGGACTAATGAAAAACTGTTTTTT.

This chain links TRBV25-1 with TRBJ1-3; a weak D match, TRBD1 (6 bases). CDR3 length equals 14 residues. Germline V CDR1 and CDR2: MGHDK, SYGVNS. V was pared by 7 bases and J by 7 bases, with 17 bases between. CDR3 bases: TGTGCCAGCACCCGAGGGGGATCGGCGAACACCATATATTTT. It yields the protein CASTRGGSANTIYF.